This TCR beta chain was sequenced during a study of T cells after yellow fever vaccination. Study-wide context: The fractions with low cell numbers were processed using SMART-Seq v4 Ultra Low Input. Study-wide points: The secondary T-cell response peaked on day 5, not day 15, but was weaker. Abundant bulk-population clonotypes could contaminate the FACS-sorted repertoires.

V lost 3 bases and J 9 bases, leaving 13 bases between the germline ends. The CDR3 is made up of 13 amino acids. The V gene's germline CDR1 is KGHSH and CDR2 LQKENI. UMIs were added to TCR cDNA along with a universal primer site when it was made by 5'RACE template switching. From the 5' RACE reads, TCRdb called clonotypes with MiXCR, one entry per CDR3 protein. The sample shows around 340,000 distinct CDR3 sequences, approximately 12% of them seen only once. On this clonotype itself: Its antigen is undetermined.

The TCR sequence derives from a man aged 18-30 years who received the YFV17D yellow fever vaccine. Material: CD4+ T cells sorted from PBMCs, obtained 15 days after the yellow fever booster vaccination. The chain recombines TRBV18 with TRBJ2-3; D not resolved. CDR3 bases: TGTGCCAGCTCACCGATAGGCCCCGGGACGCAGTATTTT. This sequence encodes CASSPIGPGTQYF.